This T cell receptor beta chain stems from a study of technical replicates of blood from a handful of donors. TCRdb's copy holds only in-frame clones and misses some; the assay was immunoSEQ multiplex PCR. The sample consists of around 76,000 clones, 95% to 98% of them appearing once. V lost 2 bases, J lost 3 bases, and 13 bases lay in between. Germline lookup yields CDR1 KGHSH and CDR2 LQKENI. This CDR3 region has 15 residues. The source is a human donor in good health. J is TRBJ1-2 and V is TRBV18; possible D gene TRBD1, 5 bases. Sequenced material: T cells isolated from PBMCs. Here the CDR3 DNA reads TGTGCCAGCTCACCAAGAGTAGGGGTCCACTATGGCTACACCTTC. Protein sequence: CASSPRVGVHYGYTF.